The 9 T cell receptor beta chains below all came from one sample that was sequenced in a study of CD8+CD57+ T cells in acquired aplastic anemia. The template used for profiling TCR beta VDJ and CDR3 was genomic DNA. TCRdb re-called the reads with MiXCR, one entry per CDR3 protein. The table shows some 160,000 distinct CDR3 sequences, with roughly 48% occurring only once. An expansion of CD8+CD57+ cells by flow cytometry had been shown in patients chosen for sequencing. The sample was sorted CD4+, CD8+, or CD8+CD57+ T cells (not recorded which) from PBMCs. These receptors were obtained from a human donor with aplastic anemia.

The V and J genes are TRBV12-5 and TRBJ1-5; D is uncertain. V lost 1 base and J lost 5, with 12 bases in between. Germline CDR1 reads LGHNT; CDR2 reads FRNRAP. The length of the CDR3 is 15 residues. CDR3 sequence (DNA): TGTGCTAGTGGTTTGGGGAATACGGCTTATCAGCCCCAGCATTTT. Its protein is CASGLGNTAYQPQHF.

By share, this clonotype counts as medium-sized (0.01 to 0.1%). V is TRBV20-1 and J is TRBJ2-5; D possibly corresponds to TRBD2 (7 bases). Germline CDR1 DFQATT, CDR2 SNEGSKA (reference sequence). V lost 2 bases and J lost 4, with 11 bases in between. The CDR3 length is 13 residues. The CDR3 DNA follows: TGCAGTGCTAGACGAAGGGGGGGAGAGACCCAGTACTTC. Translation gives CSARRRGGETQYF.

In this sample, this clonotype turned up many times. This CDR3 reads CASSIPGNGIQYF. The DNA for the CDR3 is TGTGCCAGTAGTATCCCGGGAAACGGCATTCAGTACTTC. This chain connects TRBV19 to TRBJ2-4; perhaps TRBD2 as D (5 bases). With 3 bases removed from V and 9 bases from J, the gap between germline ends came to 12 bases. This CDR3 has 13 amino acids. Germline V lookup: CDR1 LNHDA, CDR2 SQIVND (reference sequence).

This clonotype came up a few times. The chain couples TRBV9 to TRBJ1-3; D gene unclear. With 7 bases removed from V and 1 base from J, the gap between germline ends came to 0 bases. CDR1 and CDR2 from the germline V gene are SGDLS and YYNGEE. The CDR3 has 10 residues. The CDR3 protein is CASSGNTIYF. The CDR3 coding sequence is TGTGCCAGCTCTGGAAACACCATATATTTT.

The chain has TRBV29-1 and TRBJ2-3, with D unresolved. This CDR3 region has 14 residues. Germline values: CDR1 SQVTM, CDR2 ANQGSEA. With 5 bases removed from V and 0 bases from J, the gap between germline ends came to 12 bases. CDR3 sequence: CSVLAEPSTDTQYF. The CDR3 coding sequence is TGCAGCGTTCTGGCGGAACCTAGCACAGATACGCAGTATTTT.

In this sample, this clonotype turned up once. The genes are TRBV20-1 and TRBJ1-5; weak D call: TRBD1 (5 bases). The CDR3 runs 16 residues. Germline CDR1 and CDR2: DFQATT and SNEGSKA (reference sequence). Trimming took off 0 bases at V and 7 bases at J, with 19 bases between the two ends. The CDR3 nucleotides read TGCAGTGCTAGAGATCTGGGGACGGCGGTAGAGCAGCCCCAGCATTTT. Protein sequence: CSARDLGTAVEQPQHF.

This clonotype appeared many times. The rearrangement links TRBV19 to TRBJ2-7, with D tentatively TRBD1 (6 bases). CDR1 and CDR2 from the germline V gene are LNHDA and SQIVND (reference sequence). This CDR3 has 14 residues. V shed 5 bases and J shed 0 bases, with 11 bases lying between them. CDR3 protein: CASSYRENSYEQYF. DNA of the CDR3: TGTGCCAGTAGTTACAGGGAAAACTCCTACGAGCAGTACTTC. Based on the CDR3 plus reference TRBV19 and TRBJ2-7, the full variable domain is DGGITQSPKYLFRKEGQNVTLSCEQNLNHDAMYWYRQDPGQGLRLIYYSQIVNDFQKGDIAEGYSVSREKKESFPLTVTSAQKNPTAFYLCASSYRENSYEQYFGPGTRLTVT.

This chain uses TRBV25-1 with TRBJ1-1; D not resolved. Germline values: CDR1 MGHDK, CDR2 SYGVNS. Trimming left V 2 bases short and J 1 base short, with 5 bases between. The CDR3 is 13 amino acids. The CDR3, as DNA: TGTGCCAGCAGTGAACGTCCGAACACTGAAGCTTTCTTT. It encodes CASSERPNTEAFF.

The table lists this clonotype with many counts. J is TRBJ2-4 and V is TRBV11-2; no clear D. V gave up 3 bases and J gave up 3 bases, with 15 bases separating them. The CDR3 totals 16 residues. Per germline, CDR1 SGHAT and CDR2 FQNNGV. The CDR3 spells CASSFKGVIVKNIQYF. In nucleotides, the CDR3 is TGTGCCAGCAGCTTTAAGGGTGTCATCGTCAAAAACATTCAGTACTTC.